This TCR beta chain was found in a study of B cell selection in AIRE deficiency. Study-level findings and limits: Only TCRbeta was sequenced; around 37% of shared healthy Treg sequences appeared in Tconv. About 33% of healthy-donor shared Treg TCRbeta sequences appeared in patient Tconv cells. Shared Treg sequences had shorter CDR3s, biased toward rearrangements with few non-templated insertions.

V shed 3 bases and J shed 7 bases, with 7 bases lying between them. Germline V gene data show CDR1 as KGHSH and CDR2 as LQKENI. The CDR3 totals 12 residues. Sequencing was performed with immunoSEQ multiplex PCR; in TCRdb, only in-frame clones are kept and a portion is missing. This sample has about 22,000 clones, with approximately 96% found just once. Points on this clone: What it binds is not known. In the same sample, other DNA sequences code for this CDR3.

CD4+CD127+ cells were sorted as the conventional CD4 T cells. The chain carries TRBV18 and TRBJ1-5; D remains ambiguous. The receptor was derived from a human donor in good health. Specimen: CD4+CD127+ conventional T cells sorted from PBMCs. CDR3: CASSPAGQPQHF. The CDR3 DNA follows: TGTGCCAGCTCACCGGCAGGACAGCCCCAGCATTTT.